This T cell receptor beta chain appears in the sequencing data of a study of blood T cell repertoires in COVID-19. The CDR3 is made up of 16 amino acids. Germline V gene lookup returns CDR1 SEHNR and CDR2 FQNEAQ (reference sequence). The junction had 5 bases not matched to a gene; V was cut back by 5 bases and J by 2 bases. TCRdb's copy holds only in-frame clones and misses some; the assay was immunoSEQ multiplex PCR. The table has about 220,000 clones, about four fifths seen once. The sample comprised peripheral blood. The chain couples TRBV7-9 to TRBJ2-1; 11 nucleotides line up with TRBD2. This receptor was obtained from a woman in her thirties or forties with active or convalescent COVID-19. The chain's CDR3 is CASSMTSGDPYNEQFF. The CDR3 nucleotides are TGTGCCAGCAGCATGACTAGCGGGGATCCCTACAATGAGCAGTTCTTC.